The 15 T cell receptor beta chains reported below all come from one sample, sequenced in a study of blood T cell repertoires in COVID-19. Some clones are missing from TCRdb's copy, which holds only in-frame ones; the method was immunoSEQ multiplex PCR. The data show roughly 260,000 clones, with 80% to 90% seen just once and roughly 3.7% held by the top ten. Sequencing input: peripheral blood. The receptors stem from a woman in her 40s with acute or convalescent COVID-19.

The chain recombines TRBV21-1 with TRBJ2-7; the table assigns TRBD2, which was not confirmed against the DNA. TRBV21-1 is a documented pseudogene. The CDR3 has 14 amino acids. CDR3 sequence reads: CASSKGRVSYEQYV. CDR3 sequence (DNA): TGTGCCAGCAGCAAAGGTCGGGTCTCCTACGAGCAGTACGTC.

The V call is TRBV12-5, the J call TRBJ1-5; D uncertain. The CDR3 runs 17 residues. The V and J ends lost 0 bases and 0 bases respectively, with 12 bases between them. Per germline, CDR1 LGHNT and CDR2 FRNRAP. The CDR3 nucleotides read TGTGCTAGTGGTTTGGTAGACACTTTCTATAGCAATCAGCCCCAGCATTTT. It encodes CASGLVDTFYSNQPQHF.

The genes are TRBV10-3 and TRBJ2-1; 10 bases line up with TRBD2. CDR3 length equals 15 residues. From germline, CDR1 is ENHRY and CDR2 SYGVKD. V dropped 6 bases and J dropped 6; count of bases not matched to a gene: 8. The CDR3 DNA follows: TGTGCCATCAGGTCGGCGGAGCGGGGGGGCAATGAGCAGTTCTTC. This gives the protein CAIRSAERGGNEQFF.

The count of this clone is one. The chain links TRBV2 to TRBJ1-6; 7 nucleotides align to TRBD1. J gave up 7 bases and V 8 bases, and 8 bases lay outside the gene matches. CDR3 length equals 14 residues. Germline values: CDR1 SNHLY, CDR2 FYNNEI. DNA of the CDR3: TGTGCCAGCCGAAAAGGGACAGTAAATTCACCCCTCCACTTT. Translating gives CASRKGTVNSPLHF.

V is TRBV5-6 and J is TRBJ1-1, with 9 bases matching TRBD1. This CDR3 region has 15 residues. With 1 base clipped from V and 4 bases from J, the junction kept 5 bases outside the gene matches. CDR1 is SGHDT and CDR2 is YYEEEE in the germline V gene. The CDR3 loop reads CASSLLDRGSTEAFF. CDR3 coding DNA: TGTGCCAGCAGCTTGTTGGACAGGGGATCCACTGAAGCTTTCTTT.

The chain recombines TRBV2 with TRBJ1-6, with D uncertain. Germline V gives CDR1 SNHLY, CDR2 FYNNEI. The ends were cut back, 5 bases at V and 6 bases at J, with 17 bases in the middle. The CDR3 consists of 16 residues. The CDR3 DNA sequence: TGTGCCAGCAGTACGGGTGAGGGTTCCCTTAATTCACCCCTCCACTTT. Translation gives CASSTGEGSLNSPLHF. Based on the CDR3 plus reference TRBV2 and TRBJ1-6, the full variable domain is EPEVTQTPSHQVTQMGQEVILRCVPISNHLYFYWYRQILGQKVEFLVSFYNNEISEKSEIFDDQFSVERPDGSNFTLKIRSTKLEDSAMYFCASSTGEGSLNSPLHFGNGTRLTVT.

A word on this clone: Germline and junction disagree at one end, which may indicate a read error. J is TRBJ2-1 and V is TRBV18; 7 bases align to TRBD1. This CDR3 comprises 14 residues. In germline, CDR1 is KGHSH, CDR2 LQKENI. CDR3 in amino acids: CATSVGQQYNEQFF. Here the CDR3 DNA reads TGTGCCACCTCAGTGGGACAGCAGTACAATGAGCAGTTCTTC.

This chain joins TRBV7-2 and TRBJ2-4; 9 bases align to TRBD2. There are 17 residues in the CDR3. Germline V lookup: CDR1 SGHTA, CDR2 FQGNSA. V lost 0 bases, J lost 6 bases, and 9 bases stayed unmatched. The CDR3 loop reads CASSLASAPSGVNIQYF. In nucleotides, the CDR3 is TGTGCCAGCAGCTTAGCGAGCGCGCCTAGCGGGGTAAACATTCAGTACTTC.

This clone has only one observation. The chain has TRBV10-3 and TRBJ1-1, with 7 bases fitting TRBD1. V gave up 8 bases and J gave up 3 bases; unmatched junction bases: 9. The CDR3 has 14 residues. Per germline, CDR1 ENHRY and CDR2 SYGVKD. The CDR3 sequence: CAILPGGRDTEAFF. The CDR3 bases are TGTGCCATCCTACCAGGGGGTCGAGACACTGAAGCTTTCTTT.

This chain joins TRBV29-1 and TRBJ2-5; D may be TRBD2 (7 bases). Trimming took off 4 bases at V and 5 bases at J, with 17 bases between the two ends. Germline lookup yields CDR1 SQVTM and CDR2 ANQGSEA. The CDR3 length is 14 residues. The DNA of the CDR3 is TGCAGCGTTGGGGGGGGGCCAGTGAGGGAGACCCAGTACTTC. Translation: CSVGGGPVRETQYF.

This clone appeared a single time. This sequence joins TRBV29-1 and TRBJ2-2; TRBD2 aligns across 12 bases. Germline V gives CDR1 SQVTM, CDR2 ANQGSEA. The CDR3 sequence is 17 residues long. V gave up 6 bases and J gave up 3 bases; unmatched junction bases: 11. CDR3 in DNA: TGCAGCGTCCTAGCCCCCCTAGCGGGGGGGCACACCGGGGAGCTGTTTTTT. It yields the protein CSVLAPLAGGHTGELFF.

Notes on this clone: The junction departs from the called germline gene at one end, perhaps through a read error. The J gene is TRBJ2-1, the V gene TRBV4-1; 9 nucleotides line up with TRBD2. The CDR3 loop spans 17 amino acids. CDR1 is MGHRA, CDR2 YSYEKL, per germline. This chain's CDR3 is CARSRRPSGVSNNEQFF. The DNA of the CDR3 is TGCGCCCGCAGCCGCCGGCCTAGCGGGGTTTCCAACAATGAGCAGTTCTTC.

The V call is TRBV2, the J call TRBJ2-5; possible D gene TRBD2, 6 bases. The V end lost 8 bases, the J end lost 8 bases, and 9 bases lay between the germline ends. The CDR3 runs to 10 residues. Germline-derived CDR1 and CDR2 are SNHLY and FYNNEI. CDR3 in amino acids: CASGGITQYF. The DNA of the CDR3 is TGTGCCAGCGGGGGGATCACCCAGTACTTC.

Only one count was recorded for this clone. This CDR3 is CASSQTGGYGYTF. CDR3 nucleotides: TGTGCCAGCAGCCAGACAGGGGGATATGGCTACACCTTC. The chain has TRBV7-8 and TRBJ1-2; 9 bases align to TRBD1. The junction had 3 bases not matched to a gene; V was cut back by 5 bases and J by 5 bases. Germline V CDR1 and CDR2: SGHVS, FQNEAQ. This CDR3 is 13 amino acids long.

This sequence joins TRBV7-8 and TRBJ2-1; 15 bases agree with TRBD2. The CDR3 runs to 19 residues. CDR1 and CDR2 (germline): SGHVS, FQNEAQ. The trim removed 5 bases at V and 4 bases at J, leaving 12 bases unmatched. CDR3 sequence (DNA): TGTGCCAGCAGCCCTCCAGGGACTAGCGGGGGGTTCCTGTACAATGAGCAGTTCTTC. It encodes CASSPPGTSGGFLYNEQFF. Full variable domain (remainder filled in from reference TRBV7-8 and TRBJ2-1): GAGVSQSPRYKVAKRGQDVALRCDPISGHVSLFWYQQALGQGPEFLTYFQNEAQLDKSGLPSDRFFAERPEGSVSTLKIQRTQQEDSAVYLCASSPPGTSGGFLYNEQFFGPGTRLTVL.